These T cell receptor beta chains were read from a single sample in a study of shared clonotypes between healthy human individuals. Generated by immunoSEQ multiplex PCR, the TCRdb table keeps only in-frame clones and is missing some. This table has about 1.5 million clones, under 99% appearing once. The sequencing input was naive CD4+ T cells sorted from blood. The receptors were gathered from a man aged 25-45 years in good health. CDR3s include the opening cysteine and the closing phenylalanine or tryptophan. The D gene is left open where the match is weak. Size tells how often a clone was seen (once, few, many) or the class of an expanded clone, and some rows leave it out.

>TRBD1|NA|TRBV18|TRBJ1-3
CASSPLGQGSKNTIYF
TGTGCCAGCTCACCGTTGGGACAGGGCTCAAAAAACACCATATATTTT
>NA|NA|TRBV28|TRBJ1-5
CASSPRGGQGQPQHF
TGTGCCAGCAGTCCCCGGGGGGGGCAAGGGCAGCCCCAGCATTTT
>NA|NA|TRBV5-4|TRBJ1-2
CASSFSGDGGDYGYTF
TGTGCCAGCAGCTTTTCGGGGGATGGGGGTGACTATGGCTACACCTTC
>NA|NA|TRBV18|TRBJ1-1
CASSPDTMNTEAFF
TGTGCCAGCTCACCGGACACTATGAACACTGAAGCTTTCTTT
>NA|NA|TRBV7-9|TRBJ1-5
CASSLAHQPQHF
TGTGCCAGCAGCTTAGCTCATCAGCCCCAGCATTTT
>TRBD2|NA|TRBV19|TRBJ2-1
CASTASAGGVYEQFF
TGTGCCAGTACCGCGTCCGCGGGAGGTGTCTATGAGCAGTTCTTC
>TRBD1|few|TRBV9|TRBJ2-7
CASSVGQGAYEQYF
TGTGCCAGCAGCGTGGGACAGGGGGCTTACGAGCAGTACTTC
>NA|once|TRBV11-2|TRBJ2-7
CASSTLAIRPYEQYF
TGTGCCAGCAGCACTTTAGCGATACGCCCCTACGAGCAGTACTTC
>NA|NA|TRBV18|TRBJ1-4
CASSGQSNEKLFF
TGTGCCAGCTCCGGACAGAGTAATGAAAAACTGTTTTTT
>NA|NA|TRBV10-3|TRBJ2-7
CAAGISYEQYF
TGTGCCGCGGGTATCTCCTACGAGCAGTACTTC
>NA|NA|TRBV5-8|TRBJ2-1
CASSQGLRGGNEQFF
TGTGCCAGCAGCCAAGGGCTTCGTGGGGGCAATGAGCAGTTCTTC
>NA|NA|TRBV6-5|TRBJ2-3
CASSPGHGTDTQYF
TGTGCCAGCAGCCCGGGCCACGGGACAGATACGCAGTATTTT
>NA|NA|TRBV13|TRBJ2-3
CASSFRGQGTDTQYF
TGTGCCAGCAGCTTCCGGGGTCAGGGCACAGATACGCAGTATTTT
>TRBD2|NA|TRBV7-2|TRBJ2-2
CASTPRTRSGELFF
TGTGCCAGCACCCCCAGGACTAGATCCGGGGAGCTGTTTTTT
>NA|once|TRBV7-9|TRBJ2-3
CASSFSMDTQYF
TGTGCCAGCAGCTTTAGTATGGATACGCAGTATTTT
>TRBD1|NA|TRBV6-1|TRBJ2-5
CASSELPGTGETQYF
TGTGCCAGCAGTGAACTTCCCGGGACAGGGGAGACCCAGTACTTC
>NA|NA|TRBV18|TRBJ2-7
CASSLQFLAYEQYF
TGTGCCAGCTCTCTTCAGTTTTTGGCCTACGAGCAGTACTTC
>TRBD2|NA|TRBV5-1|TRBJ2-7
CASSLGTSGSYEQYF
TGCGCCAGCAGCTTGGGGACTAGCGGGTCCTACGAGCAGTACTTC
>TRBD1|NA|TRBV2|TRBJ2-3
CASSDRASSQTDTQYF
TGTGCCAGCAGCGACAGGGCGTCTAGCCAGACAGATACGCAGTATTTT
>TRBD2|NA|TRBV5-1|TRBJ2-3
CASSLGGLAGAGDTQYF
TGCGCCAGCAGCTTGGGAGGACTAGCGGGAGCAGGAGATACGCAGTATTTT
>NA|few|TRBV7-9|TRBJ1-4
CASSPRVSEEKLFF
TGTGCCAGCAGCCCCCGCGTATCGGAGGAAAAACTGTTTTTT